This TCR beta chain was found in a study of cytomegalovirus exposure and HLA in healthy donors. In the study overall: Earlier work reported 117 million unique TCR beta sequences from some 180 million T cells.

V lost 1 base and J 6 bases, leaving 10 bases between the germline ends. CDR3 length: 14 amino acids. The V gene's germline CDR1 is MNHEY and CDR2 SMNVEV (reference sequence). Vbeta (60) and Jbeta (13) primers were used in the PCR. Sequenced by immunoSEQ multiplex PCR; TCRdb stores in-frame clones only, minus some. The sample lists roughly 190,000 clones, about four fifths occurring once. The chain combines TRBV27 with TRBJ2-1, with TRBD2 as a possible D gene (5 bases). The source is a man aged 35 to 55 in good health and CMV-seropositive. The sequenced sample was PBMCs. This chain's CDR3 is CASSLLLEGNEQFF. The CDR3 region has the DNA TGTGCCAGCAGTTTATTACTAGAAGGCAATGAGCAGTTCTTC.